The 26 T cell receptor beta chains in this list originate from one sample, sequenced in a study of blood T cell repertoires in COVID-19. The table came from immunoSEQ multiplex PCR; TCRdb's copy has only in-frame clones and leaves some out. The sample holds roughly 250,000 clones, roughly 87% seen once. The sequencing input was PBMCs or T cells enriched from blood (not recorded which). These receptors originate from a woman younger than 45 with acute COVID-19.

V gene TRBV6-2 or TRBV6-3 combines with J gene TRBJ1-2; unclear D gene. V dropped 6 bases and J dropped 2 bases, with 22 bases sitting between them. Germline V gene data show CDR1 as MNHEY and CDR2 as SVGEGT. The CDR3 has 17 residues. DNA for the CDR3: TGTGCCAGCAGCTCACCCCCACCGCAGAGGTCAAACTATGGCTACACCTTC. Its protein product is CASSSPPPQRSNYGYTF.

This clone has more than one count but fewer than ten. V and J are TRBV28 and TRBJ1-5; TRBD1 matches 7 bases. The J segment lost 3 bases and the V segment lost 2 bases, leaving 4 bases of the junction unmatched. Germline V gives CDR1 MDHEN, CDR2 SYDVKM. The CDR3 length is 15 residues. The CDR3 coding sequence is TGTGCCAGCAGTTTAACAGGGGCCCTCAATCAGCCCCAGCATTTT. Encoded protein: CASSLTGALNQPQHF.

CDR3 in DNA: TGTGCCACCAGCAGAGGCCCCATGGACAGGGGGCAACGCGAGCAGTACTTC. Protein product: CATSRGPMDRGQREQYF. The V and J genes are TRBV15 and TRBJ2-7, with 11 positions matching TRBD1. CDR1 is LNHNV and CDR2 is YYDKDF in the germline V gene (reference sequence). The CDR3 consists of 17 residues. V was clipped by 1 base and J by 6 bases; unmatched bases: 11.

This clone has more than one count but fewer than ten. The gene calls are TRBV2 and TRBJ1-2; no clear D gene. Germline V CDR1 and CDR2: SNHLY, FYNNEI. The V end was cut by 3 bases, the J end by 4 bases, with 9 bases between. This CDR3 is built from 13 residues. CDR3 sequence reads: CASSDDELYGYTF. CDR3 in DNA: TGTGCCAGCAGTGACGATGAGCTCTATGGCTACACCTTC.

This clone showed up just a few times. This chain joins TRBV5-1 and TRBJ1-4, with 7 bases matching TRBD1. CDR1 and CDR2 from the germline V gene are SGHRS and YFSETQ. The CDR3 runs to 16 residues. J was trimmed by 3 bases and V by 0 bases; bases with no gene match: 5. CDR3 DNA sequence: TGCGCCAGCAGCTTGGAACCGGGACAGCCTAATGAAAAACTGTTTTTT. It translates to CASSLEPGQPNEKLFF.

This chain joins TRBV14 and TRBJ2-7, with TRBD2 matching over 13 bases. Germline CDR1 and CDR2: SGHDN and FVKESK. The CDR3 loop spans 20 amino acids. V gave up 0 bases and J gave up 3 bases; unmatched junction bases: 14. CDR3 sequence reads: CASSQDRGLAGRHEGYEQYF. The CDR3 nucleotides read TGTGCCAGCAGCCAAGATAGGGGACTAGCGGGACGACATGAGGGCTACGAGCAGTACTTC. Looking up the rest from reference TRBV14 and TRBJ2-7 gives the full variable domain: EAGVTQFPSHSVIEKGQTVTLRCDPISGHDNLYWYRRVMGKEIKFLLHFVKESKQDESGMPNNRFLAERTGGTYSTLKVQPAELEDSGVYFCASSQDRGLAGRHEGYEQYFGPGTRLTVT.

V usage is TRBV7-2 and J usage is TRBJ1-3; a weak D match, TRBD1 (5 bases). V was cut by 8 bases and J by 4 bases, with 24 bases left in between. This CDR3 is built from 17 residues. Germline values: CDR1 SGHTA, CDR2 FQGNSA. The CDR3 DNA is TGTGCCAGCGCCGGACAAGGTGGTATGAGAATCGGAAACACCATATATTTT. Translation gives CASAGQGGMRIGNTIYF.

This clone was detected only a few times. The chain links TRBV2 to TRBJ2-3, with 13 bases fitting TRBD2. With V trimmed by 6 bases and J by 5 bases, 5 bases remained unmatched. There are 15 residues in the CDR3. CDR1 and CDR2 from the germline V gene are SNHLY and FYNNEI. Written as DNA, the CDR3 is TGTGCCAGCAGGCGACTAGCGGGGGGTCGAGATACGCAGTATTTT. Amino acids: CASRRLAGGRDTQYF.

V usage is TRBV4-1 and J usage is TRBJ2-5; 12 bases map to TRBD2. This CDR3 has 15 amino acids. Trimming took 0 bases from V and 6 from J; bases not matched to a gene: 2. Germline V gene lookup returns CDR1 MGHRA and CDR2 YSYEKL. The CDR3 DNA reads as TGCGCCAGCAGCCAAGAGACTAGCGGGAGACAGACCCAGTACTTC. Encoded protein: CASSQETSGRQTQYF.

The chain has TRBV5-1 and TRBJ2-5, with 10 nucleotides matching TRBD1. Germline V lookup: CDR1 SGHRS, CDR2 YFSETQ. The CDR3 totals 16 residues. V lost 0 bases to trimming and J lost 5 bases; unmatched junction nucleotides: 7. The CDR3 sequence: CASSLGDRGQGETQYF. In DNA, the CDR3 is TGCGCCAGCAGCTTGGGCGACAGGGGGCAGGGGGAGACCCAGTACTTC.

The chain recombines TRBV5-5 with TRBJ1-2; D not resolved. V shed 0 bases and J shed 0 bases, with 6 bases lying between them. The germline gives CDR1 SGHKS, CDR2 YYEKEE (reference sequence). The CDR3 covers 14 residues. The CDR3 DNA is TGTGCCAGCAGCTTGGACAGAACTAACTATGGCTACACCTTC. Translating it yields CASSLDRTNYGYTF. Supplemented by reference TRBV5-5 and TRBJ1-2, the full variable domain reads DAGVTQSPTHLIKTRGQQVTLRCSPISGHKSVSWYQQVLGQGPQFIFQYYEKEERGRGNFPDRFSARQFPNYSSELNVNALLLGDSALYLCASSLDRTNYGYTFGSGTRLTVV.

A single count supports this clone. The chain joins TRBV5-1 to TRBJ1-1; 8 nucleotides agree with TRBD1. V lost 2 bases and J lost 5; bases outside the gene matches: 5. The CDR3 length is 14 residues. The germline V gene encodes CDR1 SGHRS and CDR2 YFSETQ. The CDR3 region is CASSLGTGGTEAFF. CDR3 coding DNA: TGCGCCAGCAGCTTAGGGACAGGTGGGACTGAAGCTTTCTTT. Together with reference TRBV5-1 and TRBJ1-1, the CDR3 gives the full variable domain: KAGVTQTPRYLIKTRGQQVTLSCSPISGHRSVSWYQQTPGQGLQFLFEYFSETQRNKGNFPGRFSGRQFSNSRSEMNVSTLELGDSALYLCASSLGTGGTEAFFGQGTRLTVV.

The chain recombines TRBV4-2 with TRBJ1-2; 8 nucleotides align to TRBD1. CDR1 LGHNA and CDR2 YNFKEQ come from the germline V gene. The CDR3 has 14 amino acids. The J segment lost 8 bases and the V segment lost 4 bases, leaving 9 bases of the junction unmatched. The CDR3 is CASSPEDREVGYTF. DNA of the CDR3: TGTGCCAGCAGCCCCGAGGACAGGGAAGTCGGCTACACCTTC.

This clone appeared a single time. V and J are TRBV2 and TRBJ1-4; a possible D gene is TRBD1 (6 bases). V was pared by 2 bases and J by 7 bases, with 14 bases between. Germline V gene lookup returns CDR1 SNHLY and CDR2 FYNNEI. The CDR3 is 15 amino acids. The CDR3 coding sequence is TGTGCCAGCAGTGAAAGGTGGGGGCTGGGTGAAAAACTGTTTTTT. Translating gives CASSERWGLGEKLFF.

The rearrangement uses TRBV6-6 and TRBJ1-1; D call uncertain. The CDR3 loop spans 13 amino acids. CDR1 and CDR2 from the germline V gene are MNHNY and SVGAGI (reference sequence). Trimming stripped 7 bases from V and 4 bases from J, with 13 bases between. CDR3 DNA sequence: TGTGCCAGCATGGAAGGGCGGGCCACTGAAGCTTTCTTT. This gives the protein CASMEGRATEAFF.

This clone appeared once. V and J are TRBV12-3 or TRBV12-4 and TRBJ1-2, with 7 bases identical to TRBD1. Trimming cost V 5 bases and J 6 bases; bases outside gene matches: 6. The CDR3 is 13 amino acids. The CDR3 region has the DNA TGTGCCAGCAGTAAAAGGGGGCTTGATGGCTACACCTTC. This encodes CASSKRGLDGYTF.

This clone was seen only a few times. This chain links TRBV2 with TRBJ1-1, with unresolved D. The V gene's germline CDR1 is SNHLY and CDR2 FYNNEI. V dropped 7 bases and J dropped 0 bases, with 9 bases sitting between them. This CDR3 spans 13 amino acids. CDR3 sequence reads: CASTPEVNTEAFF. CDR3 nucleotides: TGTGCCAGCACCCCGGAGGTGAACACTGAAGCTTTCTTT. The full variable domain, rest sourced from reference TRBV2 and TRBJ1-1, is EPEVTQTPSHQVTQMGQEVILRCVPISNHLYFYWYRQILGQKVEFLVSFYNNEISEKSEIFDDQFSVERPDGSNFTLKIRSTKLEDSAMYFCASTPEVNTEAFFGQGTRLTVV.

The rearrangement links TRBV24-1 to TRBJ1-2; D is unclear. V lost 3 bases to trimming and J lost 4 bases, with 5 bases between them. CDR1 is KGHDR and CDR2 is SFDVKD in the germline V gene. The CDR3 spans 12 residues. The CDR3 protein is CATSDHSYGYTF. The CDR3 coding sequence is TGTGCCACCAGTGATCACAGCTATGGCTACACCTTC.

This clone was picked up a small number of times. V is TRBV18 and J is TRBJ1-6; 8 bases are shared with TRBD1. With V trimmed by 6 bases and J by 4 bases, 8 bases remained unmatched. Germline CDR1 KGHSH, CDR2 LQKENI. The CDR3 runs to 16 residues. For the CDR3, the DNA is TGTGCCAGCTCTTCAGGACAGGGACTTTATAATTCACCCCTCCACTTT. This translates into CASSSGQGLYNSPLHF.

This clone turned up a few times. The chain combines TRBV7-2 with TRBJ1-1; D perhaps matches TRBD1 (6 bases). This CDR3 is built from 15 residues. V dropped 7 bases and J dropped 3 bases, with 18 bases sitting between them. Germline lookup yields CDR1 SGHTA and CDR2 FQGNSA. The CDR3 sequence: CASTPGQGRYTEAFF. In DNA form, the CDR3 reads TGTGCCAGCACCCCAGGTCAGGGGCGGTACACTGAAGCTTTCTTT. Full variable domain (missing parts from reference TRBV7-2 and TRBJ1-1): GAGVSQSPSNKVTEKGKDVELRCDPISGHTALYWYRQSLGQGLEFLIYFQGNSAPDKSGLPSDRFSAERTGGSVSTLTIQRTQQEDSAVYLCASTPGQGRYTEAFFGQGTRLTVV.

This rearrangement joins TRBV10-3 to TRBJ2-7; 7 bases match TRBD2. Per the germline V gene, CDR1 is ENHRY and CDR2 is SYGVKD. The CDR3 runs to 14 residues. Trimming removed 3 bases from V and 5 bases from J; junction bases left unmatched: 7. Here the CDR3 DNA reads TGTGCCATCAGTGACCCAAGCGGGATCAACGAGCAGTACTTC. It encodes CAISDPSGINEQYF.

CDR3 sequence reads: CASSAPLAGGRGSYEQYF. CDR3 nucleotides: TGTGCCAGTAGTGCCCCCCTAGCGGGAGGACGGGGCTCCTACGAGCAGTACTTC. The chain couples TRBV19 to TRBJ2-7; 11 nucleotides line up with TRBD2. Germline CDR1 is LNHDA and CDR2 is SQIVND (reference sequence). With V trimmed by 5 bases and J by 0 bases, 12 bases remained unmatched. There are 18 residues in the CDR3. Full variable domain (rest looked up from reference TRBV19 and TRBJ2-7): DGGITQSPKYLFRKEGQNVTLSCEQNLNHDAMYWYRQDPGQGLRLIYYSQIVNDFQKGDIAEGYSVSREKKESFPLTVTSAQKNPTAFYLCASSAPLAGGRGSYEQYFGPGTRLTVT.

V gene TRBV7-3 combines with J gene TRBJ2-2, with no clear D. CDR1 SGHTA and CDR2 FQGTGA come from the germline V gene. V was trimmed by 1 base and J by 0 bases, leaving 9 bases between them. The CDR3 spans 16 residues. CDR3 DNA: TGTGCCAGCAGCTTAAGCGGTCAGACGAACACCGGGGAGCTGTTTTTT. It encodes CASSLSGQTNTGELFF.

The rearrangement uses TRBV29-1 and TRBJ1-1; D might be TRBD1 (5 bases). Germline lookup yields CDR1 SQVTM and CDR2 ANQGSEA. The CDR3 sequence is 15 residues long. V lost 3 bases to trimming and J lost 4 bases, with 18 bases between them. In DNA form, the CDR3 reads TGCAGCGTTGAGTATTTTGCCGGGGGTCGCACTGAAGCTTTCTTT. Protein sequence: CSVEYFAGGRTEAFF.

V usage is TRBV18 and J usage is TRBJ2-1; TRBD1 is a possible D gene (6 bases). Deletions cut 5 bases from V and 5 bases from J, with 13 bases between. Germline CDR1 reads KGHSH; CDR2 reads LQKENI. The CDR3 length is 14 residues. In DNA, the CDR3 is TGTGCCAGCTCAACCACAACAGGGAACAATGAGCAGTTCTTC. This translates into CASSTTTGNNEQFF.

CDR3 region: CASSFRGTGNTEAFF. The CDR3 DNA reads as TGTGCCAGCAGCTTTAGGGGGACAGGGAACACTGAAGCTTTCTTT. This chain links TRBV7-9 with TRBJ1-1, with 8 bases lining up with TRBD1. This CDR3 has 15 residues. Germline V gives CDR1 SEHNR, CDR2 FQNEAQ (reference sequence). V lost 3 bases to trimming and J lost 1 base; unmatched junction nucleotides: 4.